This T cell receptor beta chain was recorded in a study of cytomegalovirus exposure and HLA in healthy donors (dated by TCRdb to about 2017). For the wider study: According to an earlier analysis of 587 of the donors, about 180 million T cells yielded 117 million unique TCR beta sequences and around 280 Gb of sequence data. An early release covering approximately 600 HLA-typed donors comprised about 310 gigabases of sequencing data and some 79 million unique TCR sequences. The genetic ancestry cluster associated with self-reported Caucasian donors included about 84% of the roughly 380 genotyped donors. The study aimed to test whether signatures of past pathogen exposure could be identified by cataloging public T cell receptors. The T cell repertoires of around 670 subjects were profiled by immunosequencing and related to cytomegalovirus serostatus. A separate validation cohort of approximately 120 different subjects was used in addition to the roughly 700-subject first cohort. The study combined high-throughput TCR immunosequencing, statistical association of individual TCRs with disease status, and machine learning to predict cytomegalovirus infection status. A later analysis re-analyzed previously published TCR beta repertoires from 500 to 700 donors and added high-resolution HLA genotyping to study TCR occurrence patterns. The later analysis used no new phenotypic data to find candidate immune exposures, relying instead on TCR beta sequences and their occurrence across donors. An earlier analysis of fewer than 750 of the donors used high-throughput TCR beta sequencing to judge whether each TCR beta V gene segment behaved as functional or pseudogenic. Donor age, sex, ethnicity and CMV serostatus were compiled together with the repertoire data. A later genetic analysis used genome-wide SNP genotypes for about 60% of the roughly 700 donors, treating that subset as a discovery cohort. All discovery cohort repertoires had been generated on a single sequencing platform. HLA typing covered class I and class II loci at four-digit resolution. Typing coverage varied by locus: roughly 620-640 donors for A, B, C, DRB1 and DQB1; around 560 for DQA1; over 600 for DPA1; under 490 for DPB1. Roughly 5 DR-DQ haplotypes were treated as single units for association and clustering because of strong linkage in the cohort. Among about 360 genotyped donors of the cohort, an average of around 240,000 unique TCR beta nucleotide sequences were sequenced per donor, about a sixth of them non-productive. Overall study results and their limits: According to a later analysis, parvovirus B19, influenza, CMV and Epstein-Barr virus appeared linked to several top co-occurrence clusters. Linkage disequilibrium might explain the correlated functional status among segregating V segments, but an unknown experimental factor could not be excluded. Over 15 rarely observed V segments, including chromosome 9 orphons, were excluded from the earlier analysis of almost 600 of the donors because counts were too low. Most TCR sequences were seen in very few donors, while some public TCRs were found in many individuals. In a later analysis, HLA-associated TCR beta chains were found to be more clonally expanded and to have lower generation probabilities than equally common non-associated chains. A few of the identified cytomegalovirus-associated TCR beta chains were confirmed in vitro to be specific for cytomegalovirus antigens. In both the original and validation cohorts, the classifier was reported to diagnose cytomegalovirus status with high specificity and sensitivity. At a false discovery rate of 0.05, a later analysis linked fewer than 20,000 TCR beta sequences to specific HLA alleles. In a later genetic analysis, a missense DCLRE1C variant was associated with V-gene and J-gene trimming of TCR beta chains, and the association was replicated in an independent cohort. For the cohort, immune exposure information was limited to CMV serostatus. It was suggested by the authors that the approach could potentially be generalized to other disease states and immunological phenotypes. Because some donors lacked HLA typing at each locus, the association tests relied only on the typed subset. A further reported finding was that TCR beta sequences accurately predicted the HLA-A and HLA-B alleles for most subjects in the first cohort. In a later analysis, TCR association rates were found to vary across HLA loci, with the most associated TCRs seen for DRB1 alleles and the fewest for HLA-C alleles. The study gave a list of under 200 TCR beta chains associated with cytomegalovirus. In a later analysis, most CMV-associated TCR beta chains were found to appear HLA-restricted, with HLA associations seemingly driven largely by CMV exposure. According to a later genetic analysis, donors in an Asian-associated ancestry cluster had fewer N-insertions in productive TCRs than the roughly 700-donor mean. In this cohort, only TCR beta chains were sequenced, and detectable features were limited by the absence of alpha or paired-chain data. Because the 87-base-pair reads could not distinguish some IMGT-functional V segments, including TRBV6-2 and TRBV6-3, those segments were excluded. The sequencing pipeline was judged likely to have produced a cluster of highly shared sequence variants as a technical artifact. Presence/absence analyses assumed roughly uniform sequencing depth across donors, an assumption that may not hold. When HLA alleles, especially DR and DQ, strongly co-occurred, TCR associations were difficult to assign to individual alleles. In an earlier analysis of about 550 of the donors, most TCR beta V segments were observed in productive rearrangements about 87% or about 30% of the time, broadly matching IMGT annotations.

The junction shows trimming of 2 bases on V and 0 bases on J, and the gene matches do not reach 3 bases of it. From the cysteine up to the phenylalanine, the CDR3 has a length of 16 residues. Just the 48-base CDR3 DNA is kept, in frame starting at base 1. CDR1 and CDR2 are drawn from the germline V gene: MNHEY, SVGAGI. Library preparation used the immunoSEQ multiplex PCR assay. A mixture of 60 forward primers for TCR Vbeta segments and 13 reverse primers for TCR Jbeta segments was used in the multiplex PCR. The CDR3 region of rearranged TCR beta genes was amplified from genomic DNA by a multiplex PCR assay. Amplified TCR beta libraries were sequenced as 87-base-pair reads on the Illumina HiSeq System. The original methods were these. A later analysis tallied around 80 million unique TCR beta chains across the 666 repertoires, and some 12 million of those chains were shared by two or more donors. A nearest-neighbor algorithm error-corrected the raw reads and collapsed the reads into unique sequences, merging closely related sequences to remove PCR and sequencing errors. To assign V, D and J gene segments, CDR3 sequences were aligned to IMGT reference sequences. For a sequence to be retained, a match of at least six nucleotides was required to both a V gene segment and a J gene segment. Rearrangements were classified as productive when the CDR3 lacked stop codons and remained in frame with V and J, and all other rearrangements were classified as non-productive. Following IMGT convention, CDR3 was defined as the stretch from the second conserved V-encoded cysteine to the conserved J-encoded phenylalanine. The earlier analysis of approximately 590 of the donors excluded any sequence lacking an unambiguous match to a single V gene segment. In an earlier analysis of approximately 550 of the donors, V segments were called functional above 56.7% productive rearrangements and were called segregating when the between-donor standard deviation exceeded 5%. A statistical classification framework was built for diagnosing cytomegalovirus status from the catalog of TCR beta chain sequences. V and J gene assignment, in a later analysis, came from comparing TCR nucleotide sequences with IMGT/GENE-DB human TR gene sequences. A later analysis assigned CDR3 sequences and most-parsimonious VDJ recombination scenarios with the TCRdist pipeline. In a later analysis, each TCR beta chain was defined by its CDR3 amino acid sequence together with its V-gene family, and reads lacking a unique V-gene family were excluded. As a way to deal with suspected cross-contamination and a sequencing artifact, a later analysis dropped 640 or so nucleotide sequences that were highly shared and had low generation probability. In a later analysis, a clonal expansion index was calculated for each public chain from normalized within-repertoire ranks of inferred template counts. In a later analysis, generation probabilities were computed with a VDJ recombination model fitted to out-of-frame rearrangements, and the resulting probabilities were checked against IGoR. A later analysis scored TCR-TCR, TCR-HLA and TCR-CMV co-occurrence with hypergeometric tests, applying a repertoire-size bias correction to TCR pairs. To estimate false discovery rates, a later analysis permuted the HLA or CMV assignments 20 times. In a later analysis, co-occurring TCRs were grouped with DBSCAN, and TCRdist sequence similarity was added when clustering was performed within HLA-allele-positive subsets. Repertoires with fewer than 30,000 or more than 120,000 public chains, plus five repertoires with anomalous nucleotide sharing, were excluded from co-occurrence clustering. TCRdb provides this immuneACCESS table in a form limited to in-frame rearrangements. Some clones are lacking; in checked studies, under half of them reflect an unresolved V gene, and why the rest are absent is not known. V, J and clone size reflect that table, while D and trimming were determined from the DNA. Counted in this sample were more than 95,000 clones; roughly 15% of them appeared once. Together, the top ten hold about 3.1% of the sample.

In total, about 650 healthy bone marrow donors made up the cohort. At the time of sampling, all cohort members were nominally healthy, though unrecorded immune exposures were likely present. The donor tested CMV seropositive, placing the donor among the 250 to 350 seropositive members of the cohort. A peripheral blood sample was collected from each donor, and TCR beta sequencing was performed on peripheral blood mononuclear cells. Genomic DNA was extracted from the blood cell samples with the Qiagen DNeasy Blood Extraction Kit. This clone was detected only a few times. The antigen it binds to is not known. The sample holds no much larger clone one base away, and base qualities are not on file.

Sequencing input: PBMCs. The receptor chain draws on TRBV6-5 and TRBJ2-3, and 9 junctional nucleotides match TRBD1. This receptor was obtained from a female donor in good health and CMV-seropositive. In nucleotide form, the sequence is TGTGCCAGCAGTTACCTGGGACAGGGTAGCACAGATACGCAGTATTTT. Its amino acids are CASSYLGQGSTDTQYF.